One and the same sample provided the 9 T cell receptor beta chains below, sequenced in a study of shared clonotypes between healthy human individuals. Clones were read by immunoSEQ multiplex PCR, and TCRdb kept only the in-frame ones, dropping some. The table shows some 740,000 clones, with over 90% occurring only once. It was CD45RO-negative cells, positively selected for CCR7, that made up naive CD8 cells, with terminally differentiated effector memory CD45RA+ cells excluded. The sample was naive CD8+ T cells sorted from blood. The receptors here all came from a man aged 25-45 years in good health.

This chain joins TRBV5-5 and TRBJ1-1; the D is unclear. This CDR3 has 14 residues. V lost 0 bases to trimming and J lost 0 bases, with 6 bases between them. Germline values: CDR1 SGHKS, CDR2 YYEKEE (reference sequence). The CDR3, as DNA: TGTGCCAGCAGCTTGGCACGGGTGAACACTGAAGCTTTCTTT. This sequence encodes CASSLARVNTEAFF.

This chain connects TRBV21-1 to TRBJ2-3. TRBV21-1 is noted as a pseudogene. The CDR3 extends over 15 amino acids. The CDR3 sequence: CASSKGVGTADTQYF. The CDR3 DNA reads as TGTGCCAGCAGCAAAGGGGTCGGGACCGCAGATACGCAGTATTTT.

The V gene is TRBV27, the J gene TRBJ2-7; 7 nucleotides line up with TRBD1. V dropped 2 bases and J dropped 5; count of bases not matched to a gene: 9. The CDR3 covers 15 residues. Germline V gene lookup returns CDR1 MNHEY and CDR2 SMNVEV (reference sequence). As DNA, the CDR3 is TGTGCCAGCAGTTTACAGCAGGGGGAGTTCAACGAGCAGTACTTC. Translation gives CASSLQQGEFNEQYF.

This chain links TRBV7-9 with TRBJ2-7; 8 positions match TRBD2. The CDR3 contains 15 residues. CDR1 and CDR2 (germline): SEHNR, FQNEAQ (reference sequence). V was clipped by 1 base and J by 3 bases; unmatched bases: 5. CDR3 in amino acids: CASSLGGLGLYEQYF. CDR3 coding DNA: TGTGCCAGCAGCTTAGGGGGACTAGGACTCTACGAGCAGTACTTC.

The V and J genes are TRBV30 and TRBJ2-7; no firm D call. Trimming took off 1 base at V and 1 base at J, with 5 bases between the two ends. CDR1 and CDR2 (germline): GTSNPN, SVGIG (reference sequence). The CDR3 spans 12 residues. As DNA, the CDR3 is TGTGCCTGGAGTGACTGGTCCTACGAGCAGTACTTC. It translates to CAWSDWSYEQYF.

This clone was observed a single time. This chain joins TRBV27 and TRBJ1-2; no definite D call. In germline, CDR1 is MNHEY, CDR2 SMNVEV (reference sequence). The CDR3 extends over 13 amino acids. V lost 8 bases and J lost 2, with 12 bases in between. The CDR3 loop reads CASAPKRNYGYTF. In DNA form, the CDR3 reads TGTGCCAGCGCCCCGAAGAGAAACTATGGCTACACCTTC.

The chain couples TRBV19 to TRBJ2-3, with 10 bases identical to TRBD2. The CDR3 is 14 amino acids. Germline values: CDR1 LNHDA, CDR2 SQIVND (reference sequence). V lost 1 base and J lost 10; bases outside the gene matches: 5. In DNA form, the CDR3 reads TGTGCCAGTAGTATAGCGGAGCGGGAGGGCCCGCAGTATTTT. Translating it yields CASSIAEREGPQYF.

The chain uses TRBV7-8 and TRBJ2-3; D is tentatively TRBD1 or TRBD2 (5 bases each). The V end was cut by 1 base, the J end by 6 bases, with 17 bases between. The CDR3 has 16 residues. From germline, CDR1 is SGHVS and CDR2 FQNEAQ. As DNA, the CDR3 is TGTGCCAGCAGCTTAGGGGGGAGTGAGTCTCGGGATACGCAGTATTTT. Its translation is CASSLGGSESRDTQYF.

The rearrangement links TRBV7-9 to TRBJ2-2; 7 bases are shared with TRBD1. J gave up 5 bases and V 3 bases, and 6 bases lay outside the gene matches. In germline, CDR1 is SEHNR, CDR2 FQNEAQ (reference sequence). This CDR3 spans 15 amino acids. The DNA for the CDR3 is TGTGCCAGCAGCTTGGCAAGGACAGGAACCGGGGAGCTGTTTTTT. Its protein is CASSLARTGTGELFF.